The 24 T cell receptor beta chains below were found in one sample sequenced in a study of blood T cell repertoires in COVID-19. Generated by immunoSEQ multiplex PCR, the TCRdb table keeps only in-frame clones and is missing some. The table shows about 130,000 clones, with around nine tenths occurring only once. Sequencing input: peripheral blood. The source is a woman aged 65 to 85 with COVID-19, enrolled during active disease.

This clone occurred a few times. The V and J genes are TRBV9 and TRBJ1-2, with a weak D call TRBD1 (5 bases). Germline values: CDR1 SGDLS, CDR2 YYNGEE. The CDR3 length is 14 residues. Trimming took 0 bases from V and 5 from J, leaving 11 bases between them. The CDR3 sequence is CASSVAGSSYGYTF. CDR3 sequence (DNA): TGTGCCAGCAGCGTAGCAGGGTCTTCTTATGGCTACACCTTC. Looking up the rest from reference TRBV9 and TRBJ1-2 gives the full variable domain: DSGVTQTPKHLITATGQRVTLRCSPRSGDLSVYWYQQSLDQGLQFLIQYYNGEERAKGNILERFSAQQFPDLHSELNLSSLELGDSALYFCASSVAGSSYGYTFGSGTRLTVV.

This clone was seen a handful of times. V and J are TRBV30 and TRBJ1-1; TRBD1 aligns across 10 bases. Germline V lookup: CDR1 GTSNPN, CDR2 SVGIG (reference sequence). CDR3 length equals 14 residues. J gave up 6 bases and V 3 bases, and 7 bases lay outside the gene matches. The CDR3 here is CAWRGQGSVSEAFF. For the CDR3, the DNA is TGTGCCTGGAGGGGACAGGGGTCGGTCTCTGAAGCTTTCTTT.

The chain employs TRBV7-3 and TRBJ2-3; 8 nucleotides line up with TRBD2. After removal of 5 bases from V and 4 bases from J, the junction contained 8 bases not matched to a gene. Germline-derived CDR1 and CDR2 are SGHTA and FQGTGA. This CDR3 spans 15 amino acids. CDR3 protein: CASSISGGYSDTQYF. The CDR3 DNA follows: TGTGCCAGCAGCATCAGCGGGGGTTATTCAGATACGCAGTATTTT.

Remarks on this clone: The junction does not match germline at one end; this may be a read error. V usage is TRBV7-3 and J usage is TRBJ2-3, with D maybe TRBD2 (6 bases). The CDR3 runs 15 residues. Germline V gene data show CDR1 as SGHTA and CDR2 as FQGTGA. Written as DNA, the CDR3 is TGTGCCAGCAGCATAACCGGGAGCGCCACAGATACGCAGTATTTT. Translated, it gives CASSITGSATDTQYF.

This chain joins TRBV6-5 and TRBJ2-4; a weak D match, TRBD1 (5 bases). Germline assignment: CDR1 MNHEY and CDR2 SVGAGI. The CDR3 has 16 residues. The V gene lost 0 bases and the J gene lost 0 bases, with 9 bases spanning the gap. This CDR3 reads CASSYSTATAKNIQYF. CDR3 coding DNA: TGTGCCAGCAGTTACTCGACAGCAACAGCCAAAAACATTCAGTACTTC.

The chain is built from TRBV19 and TRBJ1-2; 10 bases fit TRBD1. Germline lookup yields CDR1 LNHDA and CDR2 SQIVND (reference sequence). The length of the CDR3 is 16 residues. V trimming: 6 bases; J trimming: 3 bases; junction bases outside the gene matches: 10. CDR3 in DNA: TGTGCCAGTAGGAGGGACAGGGGACCATTTGACTATGGCTACACCTTC. Its protein product is CASRRDRGPFDYGYTF.

V is TRBV5-1 and J is TRBJ2-1; 11 nucleotides line up with TRBD1. This CDR3 has 16 residues. CDR1 and CDR2 from the germline V gene are SGHRS and YFSETQ. V was pared by 4 bases and J by 9 bases, with 12 bases of the junction left unmatched. CDR3: CASSTGQGARGGEQFF. The DNA for the CDR3 is TGCGCCAGCAGCACCGGACAGGGGGCGCGGGGTGGTGAGCAGTTCTTC. Together with reference TRBV5-1 and TRBJ2-1, the CDR3 gives the full variable domain: KAGVTQTPRYLIKTRGQQVTLSCSPISGHRSVSWYQQTPGQGLQFLFEYFSETQRNKGNFPGRFSGRQFSNSRSEMNVSTLELGDSALYLCASSTGQGARGGEQFFGPGTRLTVL.

The chain recombines TRBV20-1 with TRBJ2-7; 8 nucleotides match TRBD1. The V and J ends lost 3 bases and 6 bases, in that order; junction bases with no gene match: 1. Germline lookup yields CDR1 DFQATT and CDR2 SNEGSKA (reference sequence). CDR3 length equals 11 residues. The CDR3 region is CSARDRVEQYF. The CDR3 DNA reads as TGCAGTGCTAGGGACAGGGTCGAGCAGTACTTC.

The V and J genes are TRBV5-6 and TRBJ1-5; 10 bases are a match to TRBD1. The CDR3 totals 16 residues. The germline V gene encodes CDR1 SGHDT and CDR2 YYEEEE. Germline trimming cut 4 bases from V and 2 bases from J; bases unmatched to any gene: 6. The CDR3 DNA sequence: TGTGCCAGCAGCGTGGACAGGGGGTCCGGCAATCAGCCCCAGCATTTT. It codes for CASSVDRGSGNQPQHF.

V gene TRBV19 combines with J gene TRBJ2-6; 8 bases agree with TRBD1. Trimming removed 2 bases from V and 2 bases from J; junction bases left unmatched: 5. The CDR3 is made up of 17 amino acids. Germline V gene lookup returns CDR1 LNHDA and CDR2 SQIVND (reference sequence). The CDR3, as DNA: TGTGCCAGTAGTATACAGGGGGCGCTTCCTGGGGCCAACGTCCTGACTTTC. Translated: CASSIQGALPGANVLTF.

The J gene is TRBJ1-1, the V gene TRBV29-1, with D unclear. The CDR3 extends over 14 amino acids. Trimming took 3 bases from V and 0 from J, leaving 11 bases between them. Germline-derived CDR1 and CDR2 are SQVTM and ANQGSEA. CDR3 residues: CSVEGPSMNTEAFF. The CDR3 DNA follows: TGCAGCGTTGAGGGCCCCTCCATGAACACTGAAGCTTTCTTT.

V is TRBV9 and J is TRBJ2-3, with a tentative D call TRBD1 (5 bases). Germline V CDR1 and CDR2: SGDLS, YYNGEE. The ends were cut back, 7 bases at V and 4 bases at J, with 19 bases in the middle. This CDR3 is built from 15 residues. CDR3 region: CASVETVGPPDTQYF. CDR3 DNA: TGTGCCAGCGTCGAGACAGTAGGACCCCCAGATACGCAGTATTTT.

This clone was picked up one time. The chain combines TRBV7-9 with TRBJ2-5; 10 bases line up with TRBD2. After removal of 5 bases from V and 3 bases from J, the junction contained 6 bases not matched to a gene. CDR1 is SEHNR and CDR2 is FQNEAQ in the germline V gene (reference sequence). This CDR3 is built from 15 residues. The CDR3 DNA reads as TGTGCCAGCAGCCCTCGGCTAGCGGGGGAAGAGACCCAGTACTTC. Protein: CASSPRLAGEETQYF. The full variable domain, completed using reference TRBV7-9 and TRBJ2-5, is DTGVSQNPRHKITKRGQNVTFRCDPISEHNRLYWYRQTLGQGPEFLTYFQNEAQLEKSRLLSDRFSAERPKGSFSTLEIQRTEQGDSAMYLCASSPRLAGEETQYFGPGTRLLVL.

The chain couples TRBV15 to TRBJ1-1; D remains unclear. Trimming shortened V by 8 bases and J by 0 bases, and 10 bases separated the two germline ends. The CDR3 contains 13 residues. The germline V gene has CDR1 LNHNV and CDR2 YYDKDF (reference sequence). CDR3 region: CATGPDMNTEAFF. CDR3 bases: TGTGCCACCGGTCCAGATATGAACACTGAAGCTTTCTTT.

The chain links TRBV28 to TRBJ2-7; tentative D call: TRBD1 (6 bases). The germline CDR1 and CDR2 sequences are MDHEN and SYDVKM. This CDR3 has 15 amino acids. V lost 5 bases and J 1 base, leaving 15 bases between the germline ends. In DNA form, the CDR3 reads TGTGCCAGCAGTCGGGACATCCGCTGGTCCTACGAGCAGTACTTC. It translates to CASSRDIRWSYEQYF.

Here the CDR3 DNA reads TGTGCCAGAAGCTCCATAACTCGACTAGCGGGGGGTAGGGGCTCCTACAATGAGCAGTTCTTC. This gives the protein CARSSITRLAGGRGSYNEQFF. The gene calls are TRBV5-3 and TRBJ2-1; 13 positions match TRBD2. TRBV5-3 is classed as an ORF, of uncertain function. V lost 3 bases and J lost 0; bases outside the gene matches: 15. The CDR3 spans 21 residues.

CDR3 coding DNA: TGTGCCAGCAGCGGCGCCCCGCGTCAGGGGAGAGAGCAGTTCTTC. Residues: CASSGAPRQGREQFF. The chain employs TRBV9 and TRBJ2-1, with D perhaps TRBD1 (6 bases). From germline, CDR1 is SGDLS and CDR2 YYNGEE. V shed 3 bases and J shed 10 bases, with 20 bases lying between them. This CDR3 has 15 amino acids. The full variable domain, its missing parts supplied by reference TRBV9 and TRBJ2-1, is DSGVTQTPKHLITATGQRVTLRCSPRSGDLSVYWYQQSLDQGLQFLIQYYNGEERAKGNILERFSAQQFPDLHSELNLSSLELGDSALYFCASSGAPRQGREQFFGPGTRLTVL.

The chain carries TRBV5-1 and TRBJ2-7; 8 bases fit TRBD2. V gave up 4 bases and J gave up 0 bases; unmatched junction bases: 12. The length of the CDR3 is 17 residues. Germline-derived CDR1 and CDR2 are SGHRS and YFSETQ. The CDR3 region is CASSPGGAGASSYEQYF. CDR3 nucleotides: TGCGCCAGCAGCCCGGGGGGGGCGGGGGCATCCTCCTACGAGCAGTACTTC.

Notes on this clone: One end of the junction is discordant with germline, which a read error may explain. The rearrangement joins TRBV18 to TRBJ2-7; 7 bases fit TRBD1. The germline V gene has CDR1 KGHSH and CDR2 LQKENI. The CDR3 totals 14 residues. The CDR3 coding sequence is TGTGCCAGCTCCCCACAGGGGATAAGCTACGAGCAGTACTTC. It yields the protein CASSPQGISYEQYF. Using reference TRBV18 and TRBJ2-7 for the parts outside the CDR3, the full variable domain is NAGVMQNPRHLVRRRGQEARLRCSPMKGHSHVYWYRQLPEEGLKFMVYLQKENIIDESGMPKERFSAEFPKEGPSILRIQQVVRGDSAAYFCASSPQGISYEQYFGPGTRLTVT.

The chain carries TRBV24-1 and TRBJ2-3; D gene unclear. This CDR3 contains 13 residues. Germline assignment: CDR1 KGHDR and CDR2 SFDVKD. The germline V and J ends were trimmed by 1 base and 4 bases, with 5 bases remaining between them. The CDR3 DNA follows: TGTGCCACCAGTGATTTTCTTTCAGATACGCAGTATTTT. Its translation: CATSDFLSDTQYF.

The rearrangement uses TRBV5-1 and TRBJ1-4, with 11 nucleotides matching TRBD1. Germline CDR1 SGHRS, CDR2 YFSETQ. After removal of 1 base from V and 8 bases from J, the junction contained 7 bases not matched to a gene. The length of the CDR3 is 16 residues. The CDR3 DNA reads TGCGCCAGCAGCTTGAGGGACAGGGGGGTCGACGAAAAACTGTTTTTT. This sequence encodes CASSLRDRGVDEKLFF.

Note on this clone: Within the sample, other DNA sequences also encode this same CDR3. The chain carries TRBV29-1 and TRBJ2-5, with 8 bases aligning to TRBD2. This CDR3 spans 14 amino acids. The V gene's germline CDR1 is SQVTM and CDR2 ANQGSEA. CDR3 loop: CRVGGPGGGETQYF. CDR3 bases: TGCCGGGTGGGGGGCCCGGGGGGGGGCGAGACCCAGTACTTC.

The V gene is TRBV5-6, the J gene TRBJ2-7; D ambiguous. Germline V gives CDR1 SGHDT, CDR2 YYEEEE. V lost 4 bases and J 3 bases, leaving 5 bases between the germline ends. The CDR3 is made up of 11 amino acids. In DNA form, the CDR3 reads TGTGCCAGCAGCCACAACTACGAGCAGTACTTC. Encoded protein: CASSHNYEQYF. Variable domain in full (rest from reference TRBV5-6 and TRBJ2-7): DAGVTQSPTHLIKTRGQQVTLRCSPKSGHDTVSWYQQALGQGPQFIFQYYEEEERQRGNFPDRFSGHQFPNYSSELNVNALLLGDSALYLCASSHNYEQYFGPGTRLTVT.

This clone was detected only once. This chain joins TRBV19 and TRBJ1-4; 8 positions agree with TRBD1. With V trimmed by 5 bases and J by 7 bases, 9 bases remained unmatched. The CDR3 loop spans 15 amino acids. Germline CDR1 and CDR2: LNHDA and SQIVND (reference sequence). The CDR3 nucleotides are TGTGCCAGTAGTCCAGGACAGGGTAGGGGTGAAAAACTGTTTTTT. Amino acids: CASSPGQGRGEKLFF.